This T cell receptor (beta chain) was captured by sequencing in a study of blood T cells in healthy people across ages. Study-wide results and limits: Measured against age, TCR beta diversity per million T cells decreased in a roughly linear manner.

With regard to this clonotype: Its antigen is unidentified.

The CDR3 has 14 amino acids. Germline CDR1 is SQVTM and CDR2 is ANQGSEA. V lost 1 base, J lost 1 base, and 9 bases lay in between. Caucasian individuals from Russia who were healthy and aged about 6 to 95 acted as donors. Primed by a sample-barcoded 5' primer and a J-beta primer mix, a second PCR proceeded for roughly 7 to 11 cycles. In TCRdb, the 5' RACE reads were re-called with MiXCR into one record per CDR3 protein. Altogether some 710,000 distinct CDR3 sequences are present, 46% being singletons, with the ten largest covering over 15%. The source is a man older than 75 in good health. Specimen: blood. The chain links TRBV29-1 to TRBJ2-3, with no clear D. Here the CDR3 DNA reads TGCAGCGTTGAAGCCACCATGGGCACAGATACGCAGTATTTT. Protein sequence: CSVEATMGTDTQYF.